Each of the 6 T cell receptor beta chains below was sequenced from the same sample in a study of blood T cell repertoires in COVID-19. This table comes from immunoSEQ multiplex PCR, and its TCRdb copy is limited to in-frame clones, with some not included. Seen here are approximately 250,000 clones, around nine tenths observed once, and the top ten hold over 4%. The sample consisted of peripheral blood. The receptors were sampled from a woman in her fifties or sixties with COVID-19, enrolled during active disease.

V usage is TRBV23-1 and J usage is TRBJ1-5; no reliable D call. TRBV23-1 is labeled an ORF, and its function is uncertain. V was pared by 3 bases and J by 5 bases, with 20 bases between. This CDR3 spans 17 amino acids. DNA of the CDR3: TGCGCCAGCAGTCATTCGCTGATTCCCTGGGCTTATCAGCCCCAGCATTTT. This sequence encodes CASSHSLIPWAYQPQHF.

This clone has more than one count but fewer than ten. This chain uses TRBV18 with TRBJ2-7; 8 nucleotides line up with TRBD1. From germline, CDR1 is KGHSH and CDR2 LQKENI. Trimming took 6 bases from V and 7 from J; bases not matched to a gene: 14. The CDR3 runs to 15 residues. The chain's CDR3 is CASSPMQGANLEQYF. CDR3 nucleotide sequence: TGTGCCAGCTCCCCGATGCAGGGGGCGAATTTAGAGCAGTACTTC. Looking up the rest from reference TRBV18 and TRBJ2-7 gives the full variable domain: NAGVMQNPRHLVRRRGQEARLRCSPMKGHSHVYWYRQLPEEGLKFMVYLQKENIIDESGMPKERFSAEFPKEGPSILRIQQVVRGDSAAYFCASSPMQGANLEQYFGPGTRLTVT.

The chain has TRBV7-3 and TRBJ1-2, with D maybe TRBD1 (5 bases). Looked up from germline, CDR1 is SGHTA and CDR2 is FQGTGA. The CDR3 loop spans 14 amino acids. Trimming left V 4 bases short and J 5 bases short, with 14 bases between. CDR3 DNA: TGTGCCAGCAGCTACCGACAGACCCAATATGGCTACACCTTC. Residues: CASSYRQTQYGYTF.

The chain uses TRBV7-2 and TRBJ1-5; D unclear. With 1 base removed from V and 1 base from J, the gap between germline ends came to 8 bases. CDR1 is SGHTA, CDR2 FQGNSA, per germline. This CDR3 is built from 15 residues. The CDR3 region is CASSLDSSSNQPQHF. The CDR3 nucleotides read TGTGCCAGCAGCTTAGACAGTTCAAGCAATCAGCCCCAGCATTTT.

The J gene is TRBJ1-2, the V gene TRBV5-1; 7 bases map to TRBD1. Looked up from germline, CDR1 is SGHRS and CDR2 is YFSETQ. J lost 8 bases, V lost 4 bases, and 11 bases had no gene match. The CDR3 loop spans 14 amino acids. DNA of the CDR3: TGCGCCAGCAGCCGTTCAGGGGGATCGGAAGGCTACACCTTC. This translates into CASSRSGGSEGYTF.

The V and J genes are TRBV6-5 and TRBJ2-7; 8 nucleotides line up with TRBD1. Trimming cost V 2 bases and J 6 bases; bases outside gene matches: 3. This CDR3 has 13 amino acids. The germline V gene has CDR1 MNHEY and CDR2 SVGAGI. For the CDR3, the DNA is TGTGCCAGCAGTTACCAGGGGGCCTCCGAGCAGTACTTC. It yields the protein CASSYQGASEQYF.